Shown below are 21 T cell receptor beta chains from a single sample sequenced in a study of T-cell reconstitution after alpha-beta-depleted transplantation in children. Unique molecular identifiers were incorporated during preparation of the TCRbeta library. From the PCR reads, TCRdb called clonotypes with MiXCR, one entry per CDR3 protein. The sample has around 800,000 distinct CDR3 sequences, less than 20% seen once. The sample here was PBMCs, mostly from graft donor cells, taken 360 days after TCRalphabeta/CD19-depleted stem cell transplant. Receptor source: a male patient aged 10-17 years who had a stem cell transplant for acute lymphoblastic leukemia, so the T cells may come from the graft donor.

This rearrangement joins TRBV15 to TRBJ1-5, with 7 bases lining up with TRBD1. CDR3 length: 15 amino acids. Germline lookup yields CDR1 LNHNV and CDR2 YYDKDF (reference sequence). V lost 1 base and J lost 4; bases outside the gene matches: 4. The CDR3 bases are TGTGCCACCAGCAGAGGACAGGGCGGTAATCAGCCCCAGCATTTT. This sequence encodes CATSRGQGGNQPQHF.

The J gene is TRBJ2-7, the V gene TRBV12-3 or TRBV12-4; TRBD2 might be the D (6 bases). The CDR3 totals 16 residues. Trimming removed 6 bases from V and 6 bases from J, with 24 bases in between. Written as DNA, the CDR3 is TGTGCCAGCAGCCCCGCGGGCGGGAACCCACTTGGCGAGCAGTACTTC. It codes for CASSPAGGNPLGEQYF.

The V and J genes are TRBV7-2 and TRBJ1-1; D may be TRBD1 (5 bases). This CDR3 is built from 16 residues. CDR1 is SGHTA and CDR2 is FQGNSA in the germline V gene. V gave up 5 bases and J gave up 2 bases, with 18 bases separating them. For the CDR3, the DNA is TGTGCCAGCAGCCCCCTTCAGGGTAGGGGAAACACTGAAGCTTTCTTT. Protein: CASSPLQGRGNTEAFF.

The CDR3 nucleotides read TGTGCCAGCAGTGAAGGGGCTAGCGGGAGGAATGAGCAGTTCTTC. Amino acid sequence: CASSEGASGRNEQFF. The chain has TRBV6-1 and TRBJ2-1; 11 bases line up with TRBD2. V was clipped by 1 base and J by 7 bases; unmatched bases: 3. Germline CDR1 reads MNHNS; CDR2 reads SASEGT. CDR3 size: 15 residues.

This clonotype was counted only a few times. This CDR3 is CASSLVGTSNNEQFF. Here the CDR3 DNA reads TGCGCCAGCAGCTTGGTTGGGACGTCTAACAATGAGCAGTTCTTC. The chain combines TRBV5-1 with TRBJ2-1, with D tentatively TRBD1 or TRBD2 (5 bases each). With 0 bases removed from V and 5 bases from J, the gap between germline ends came to 12 bases. CDR1 is SGHRS and CDR2 is YFSETQ in the germline V gene. The CDR3 runs 15 residues.

This clonotype was detected a few times. This chain uses TRBV5-1 with TRBJ1-1; D gene ambiguous. The germline V gene has CDR1 SGHRS and CDR2 YFSETQ. With 6 bases removed from V and 4 bases from J, the gap between germline ends came to 13 bases. The CDR3 runs to 13 residues. CDR3 sequence: CASIVTPGTEAFF. Written as DNA, the CDR3 is TGCGCCAGCATTGTGACTCCAGGCACTGAAGCTTTCTTT. The complete variable domain, with remaining parts taken from reference TRBV5-1 and TRBJ1-1, reads KAGVTQTPRYLIKTRGQQVTLSCSPISGHRSVSWYQQTPGQGLQFLFEYFSETQRNKGNFPGRFSGRQFSNSRSEMNVSTLELGDSALYLCASIVTPGTEAFFGQGTRLTVV.

This clonotype has a count of ten or more. The rearrangement uses TRBV12-3 or TRBV12-4 and TRBJ2-7; TRBD1 aligns across 9 bases. The CDR3 covers 14 residues. The J segment lost 3 bases and the V segment lost 5 bases, leaving 5 bases of the junction unmatched. CDR3 region: CASSARDRVYEQYF. The CDR3 DNA reads as TGTGCCAGCAGTGCCCGGGACAGGGTCTACGAGCAGTACTTC.

The chain employs TRBV27 and TRBJ2-5; 11 bases agree with TRBD1. The ends lost 0 bases at V and 5 bases at J; junction bases unmatched: 11. This CDR3 has 18 residues. Per the germline V gene, CDR1 is MNHEY and CDR2 is SMNVEV (reference sequence). The CDR3 loop reads CASSLSPPGQGVEETQYF. In DNA, the CDR3 is TGTGCCAGCAGTTTATCGCCCCCGGGACAGGGGGTGGAGGAGACCCAGTACTTC.

This clonotype was seen a handful of times. This chain joins TRBV4-1 and TRBJ2-1; 11 bases fit TRBD1. The CDR3 extends over 19 amino acids. Germline V gene data show CDR1 as MGHRA and CDR2 as YSYEKL. The V gene end was trimmed by 0 bases and the J gene end by 1 base; junction bases not matched to a gene: 8. The chain's CDR3 is CASSQDLRTGGLSYNEQFF. CDR3 bases: TGCGCCAGCAGCCAAGATCTTAGGACAGGGGGCCTATCCTACAATGAGCAGTTCTTC.

This chain uses TRBV5-1 with TRBJ2-7; 7 nucleotides line up with TRBD2. The J segment lost 6 bases and the V segment lost 4 bases, leaving 13 bases of the junction unmatched. CDR1 and CDR2 (germline): SGHRS, YFSETQ. The CDR3 has 15 residues. The CDR3 reads CASSPPVAGEGEQYF. The CDR3 coding sequence is TGCGCCAGCAGCCCTCCAGTCGCGGGAGAGGGCGAGCAGTACTTC. Filled out from reference TRBV5-1 and TRBJ2-7, the complete variable domain reads KAGVTQTPRYLIKTRGQQVTLSCSPISGHRSVSWYQQTPGQGLQFLFEYFSETQRNKGNFPGRFSGRQFSNSRSEMNVSTLELGDSALYLCASSPPVAGEGEQYFGPGTRLTVT.

This chain joins TRBV29-1 and TRBJ2-1, with D unclear. Trimming left V 5 bases short and J 4 bases short, with 15 bases between. This CDR3 region has 14 residues. The germline gives CDR1 SQVTM, CDR2 ANQGSEA. DNA for the CDR3: TGCAGCGTTCCGACCGGCTTTTCTTACAATGAGCAGTTCTTC. This gives the protein CSVPTGFSYNEQFF.

This clonotype was seen many times. V usage is TRBV4-2 and J usage is TRBJ2-1, with 7 bases aligning to TRBD1. The CDR3 consists of 13 residues. Trimming took 0 bases from V and 10 from J; bases not matched to a gene: 3. Germline V gene lookup returns CDR1 LGHNA and CDR2 YNFKEQ. The CDR3 DNA reads as TGTGCCAGCAGCCAAGATCCGGGACAGGAGCAGTTCTTC. This gives the protein CASSQDPGQEQFF.

The chain couples TRBV9 to TRBJ1-2, with TRBD1 matching 12 bases. J lost 4 bases, V lost 3 bases, and 4 bases had no gene match. CDR1 is SGDLS and CDR2 is YYNGEE in the germline V gene. The CDR3 extends over 15 amino acids. CDR3 region: CASSGGTGGLYGYTF. CDR3 DNA: TGTGCCAGCAGCGGAGGGACAGGGGGCCTCTATGGCTACACCTTC.

This chain uses TRBV5-1 with TRBJ2-2, with TRBD2 as a possible D gene (5 bases). Germline V lookup: CDR1 SGHRS, CDR2 YFSETQ. The CDR3 has 14 amino acids. V was pared by 0 bases and J by 6 bases, with 9 bases between. CDR3 protein: CASSLGAGPGELFF. The CDR3 DNA reads as TGCGCCAGCAGCTTGGGTGCGGGTCCCGGGGAGCTGTTTTTT.

The chain combines TRBV3-1 with TRBJ2-1; TRBD2 matches at 8 bases. V trimming: 4 bases; J trimming: 1 base; junction bases outside the gene matches: 12. The CDR3 contains 18 residues. The germline V gene encodes CDR1 LGHDT and CDR2 YNNKEL (reference sequence). CDR3 nucleotides: TGTGCCAGCAGCCCCGGCGTGGGGAAGCGGGGGTCCTACAATGAGCAGTTCTTC. It yields the protein CASSPGVGKRGSYNEQFF.

This chain connects TRBV7-9 to TRBJ2-5; D call uncertain. Trimming removed 1 base from V and 3 bases from J, with 9 bases in between. CDR1 and CDR2 from the germline V gene are SEHNR and FQNEAQ (reference sequence). The CDR3 contains 14 residues. CDR3 coding DNA: TGTGCCAGCAGCTTAGGATGGTCGGAAGAGACCCAGTACTTC. This gives the protein CASSLGWSEETQYF.

The chain employs TRBV14 and TRBJ2-7; possibly TRBD1 or TRBD2 for D (5 bases each). Germline V lookup: CDR1 SGHDN, CDR2 FVKESK. Trimming pared 4 bases from V and 6 bases from J, leaving 13 bases between. There are 13 residues in the CDR3. The CDR3 reads CASSPFRDGEQYF. Written as DNA, the CDR3 is TGTGCCAGCAGCCCATTCCGGGACGGCGAGCAGTACTTC.

On this clonotype itself: Germline and junction disagree at one end, which may indicate a read error. The chain employs TRBV15 and TRBJ2-5; 8 bases agree with TRBD2. The CDR3 contains 15 residues. CDR1 is LNHNV and CDR2 is YYDKDF in the germline V gene (reference sequence). DNA of the CDR3: TGTGCCACCTACCAAGCGGGAGTGCTGGAGGAGACCCGGTACTTC. This sequence encodes CATYQAGVLEETRYF.

The J gene is TRBJ2-4, the V gene TRBV7-9; D perhaps matches TRBD1 (6 bases). The CDR3 totals 15 residues. V lost 0 bases, J lost 2 bases, and 8 bases lay in between. In germline, CDR1 is SEHNR, CDR2 FQNEAQ (reference sequence). This CDR3 reads CASSLAQGSKNIQYF. Here the CDR3 DNA reads TGTGCCAGCAGCTTAGCGCAGGGGTCCAAAAACATTCAGTACTTC.

Remarks on this clonotype: No conserved phenylalanine or tryptophan ends this CDR3, so it is likely a read error. The chain combines TRBV6-2 or TRBV6-3 with TRBJ1-6; weak D call: TRBD1 (6 bases). From germline, CDR1 is MNHEY and CDR2 SVGEGT. Trimming took 5 bases from V and 6 from J, leaving 11 bases between them. This CDR3 comprises 14 residues. CDR3 coding DNA: TGTGCCAGCAGTCAAAACAGGGTTAATTCACCCCTCCACTAT. Amino acid sequence: CASSQNRVNSPLHY.

This clonotype showed up just a few times. The CDR3 coding sequence is TGTGCCAGCAGCTTAGTCGTAGGGGGCGGTAGCTACGAGCAGTACTTC. It encodes CASSLVVGGGSYEQYF. The rearrangement links TRBV7-9 to TRBJ2-7, with 7 positions matching TRBD1. The V and J ends lost 1 base and 3 bases, in that order; junction bases with no gene match: 9. CDR1 SEHNR and CDR2 FQNEAQ come from the germline V gene (reference sequence). There are 16 residues in the CDR3.